The 24 T cell receptor beta chains below all came from one sample that was sequenced in a study of shared clonotypes between healthy human individuals. TCRdb keeps only in-frame clones here, not all; method: immunoSEQ multiplex PCR. Of 2 million to 3 million clones in the sample, 80% to 95% were seen once. The material sequenced was naive CD4+ T cells from PBMCs. Regarding subset: CD45RA+ positively selected. Every receptor here comes from a man aged 18 to 30 in good health. Some clones in this sample may be carry-over from other donors' samples.

In its sample, this clone was seen once. The rearrangement links TRBV2 to TRBJ2-5; 8 bases line up with TRBD2. The junction had 7 bases not matched to a gene; V was cut back by 6 bases and J by 4 bases. The CDR3 runs 14 residues. Germline CDR1 reads SNHLY; CDR2 reads FYNNEI. The CDR3 coding sequence is TGTGCCAGCAGCGCGGGACTAGTGGGAGAGACCCAGTACTTC. Its translation: CASSAGLVGETQYF.

This chain connects TRBV5-1 to TRBJ2-3; 7 nucleotides agree with TRBD1. The CDR3 is 19 residues long. Germline values: CDR1 SGHRS, CDR2 YFSETQ. Trimming took 2 bases from V and 0 from J; bases not matched to a gene: 15. The CDR3: CASSFRSRGPMSSTDTQYF. The CDR3 region has the DNA TGCGCCAGCAGCTTTAGGTCTAGGGGGCCAATGTCAAGCACAGATACGCAGTATTTT.

The rearrangement links TRBV5-1 to TRBJ2-3; TRBD2 might be the D (6 bases). V was trimmed by 2 bases and J by 4 bases, leaving 14 bases between them. CDR1 and CDR2 from the germline V gene are SGHRS and YFSETQ. The CDR3 length is 15 residues. CDR3 sequence (DNA): TGCGCCAGCAGCTTTTACGGAGGGAGTGCAGATACGCAGTATTTT. Its translation is CASSFYGGSADTQYF. The full variable domain, rest sourced from reference TRBV5-1 and TRBJ2-3, is KAGVTQTPRYLIKTRGQQVTLSCSPISGHRSVSWYQQTPGQGLQFLFEYFSETQRNKGNFPGRFSGRQFSNSRSEMNVSTLELGDSALYLCASSFYGGSADTQYFGPGTRLTVL.

The chain is built from TRBV14 and TRBJ2-1; D not certain. The CDR3 consists of 12 residues. Trimming pared 3 bases from V and 4 bases from J, leaving 4 bases between. Germline-derived CDR1 and CDR2 are SGHDN and FVKESK. The CDR3 reads CASSHGYNEQFF. The CDR3 nucleotides are TGTGCCAGCAGCCACGGGTACAATGAGCAGTTCTTC.

The chain uses TRBV7-2 and TRBJ1-1; TRBD1 might be the D (5 bases). Trimming left V 2 bases short and J 6 bases short, with 13 bases between. The CDR3 runs 14 residues. Germline CDR1 SGHTA, CDR2 FQGNSA. The CDR3 DNA sequence: TGTGCCAGCAGCTTATGGGTGGGAGGGGCTGAAGCTTTCTTT. It yields the protein CASSLWVGGAEAFF.

V gene TRBV7-8 combines with J gene TRBJ2-3, with D perhaps TRBD2 (6 bases). The CDR3 is made up of 11 amino acids. The V and J ends lost 4 bases and 8 bases respectively, with 7 bases between them. CDR1 and CDR2 from the germline V gene are SGHVS and FQNEAQ. The CDR3: CASSYGGTQYF. The CDR3 bases are TGTGCCAGCAGCTACGGGGGTACGCAGTATTTT.

The genes are TRBV19 and TRBJ2-6; 7 bases align to TRBD1. The J segment lost 0 bases and the V segment lost 7 bases, leaving 9 bases of the junction unmatched. CDR1 is LNHDA, CDR2 SQIVND, per germline (reference sequence). The CDR3 sequence is 17 residues long. The CDR3 region has the DNA TGTGCCAGTATAAGGCAGGGGACAGTCTCTGGGGCCAACGTCCTGACTTTC. It codes for CASIRQGTVSGANVLTF.

The rearrangement uses TRBV9 and TRBJ2-5, with TRBD1 matching over 8 bases. Looked up from germline, CDR1 is SGDLS and CDR2 is YYNGEE. The CDR3 has 18 amino acids. With 4 bases clipped from V and 0 bases from J, the junction kept 14 bases outside the gene matches. The CDR3 spells CASSRDRGPGGYQETQYF. In nucleotides, the CDR3 is TGTGCCAGCAGCCGAGACAGGGGTCCTGGGGGGTACCAAGAGACCCAGTACTTC.

CDR3 DNA: TGTGCCAGCAGCCCGGACCAAAATCAGCCCCAGCATTTT. It translates to CASSPDQNQPQHF. V usage is TRBV7-2 and J usage is TRBJ1-5; unclear D gene. The CDR3 runs 13 residues. Germline V gene lookup returns CDR1 SGHTA and CDR2 FQGNSA. Trimming took off 5 bases at V and 4 bases at J, with 9 bases between the two ends.

The chain couples TRBV6-5 to TRBJ1-2; the match to TRBD1 covers 12 bases. The germline V gene encodes CDR1 MNHEY and CDR2 SVGAGI. The CDR3 runs 12 residues. Trimming at V came to 11 bases and at J to 8 bases, leaving 6 bases not matched to a gene. CDR3 sequence: CASKGQGAGYTF. DNA of the CDR3: TGTGCCTCCAAGGGACAGGGGGCCGGCTACACCTTC.

A note on this clone: Other DNA sequences in the same sample also yield this CDR3. As DNA, the CDR3 is TGTGCCAGCTCACCAACCCAGATGAACACTGAAGCTTTCTTT. It yields the protein CASSPTQMNTEAFF. This chain joins TRBV18 and TRBJ1-1; no clear D gene. Deletions cut 2 bases from V and 0 bases from J, with 7 bases between. Germline V gene sequence: CDR1 KGHSH, CDR2 LQKENI. This CDR3 is 14 amino acids long.

The chain joins TRBV6-1 to TRBJ2-5; 10 bases are shared with TRBD1. The J call may be wrong; the DNA end is better matched by TRBJ2-7. Looked up from germline, CDR1 is MNHNS and CDR2 is SASEGT. The CDR3 runs to 14 residues. For the CDR3, the DNA is TGTGCCAGCAACTTCGGGACAGGGGACTACGAGCAGTACTTC. Protein sequence: CASNFGTGDYEQYF.

This clone came up once. The CDR3 sequence: CASSLAVWTSGVYEQYF. The CDR3 DNA follows: TGTGCCAGCAGCTTAGCTGTCTGGACTAGCGGGGTCTACGAGCAGTACTTC. The chain has TRBV7-8 and TRBJ2-7, with 12 nucleotides matching TRBD2. V lost 0 bases to trimming and J lost 3 bases; unmatched junction nucleotides: 6. Germline V CDR1 and CDR2: SGHVS, FQNEAQ. This CDR3 contains 17 residues.

The V call is TRBV4-3, the J call TRBJ2-6; 8 nucleotides agree with TRBD2. In germline, CDR1 is LGHNA, CDR2 YSLEER. The CDR3 loop spans 19 amino acids. Trimming removed 0 bases from V and 2 bases from J; junction bases left unmatched: 9. CDR3 coding DNA: TGCGCCAGCAGCCAAGACCAACCGGGAGGGACTCCTGGGGCCAACGTCCTGACTTTC. Translation: CASSQDQPGGTPGANVLTF.

The V and J genes are TRBV5-1 and TRBJ2-7; possibly TRBD2 for D (6 bases). Germline CDR1 SGHRS, CDR2 YFSETQ. There are 15 residues in the CDR3. Trimming took 0 bases from V and 2 from J, leaving 12 bases between them. Written as DNA, the CDR3 is TGCGCCAGCAGCTTGGAAGGTAGCGGTGCCTACGAGCAGTACTTC. Its protein product is CASSLEGSGAYEQYF.

This clone was seen only a few times. The chain recombines TRBV30 with TRBJ1-1; D is perhaps TRBD1 (6 bases). The CDR3 consists of 14 residues. The V gene lost 4 bases and the J gene lost 6 bases, with 18 bases spanning the gap. CDR1 and CDR2 from the germline V gene are GTSNPN and SVGIG (reference sequence). In nucleotides, the CDR3 is TGTGCCTGGATATCGCGGACAGCCCCTTCTGAAGCTTTCTTT. Translation: CAWISRTAPSEAFF. Variable domain in full (rest from reference TRBV30 and TRBJ1-1): SQTIHQWPATLVQPVGSPLSLECTVEGTSNPNLYWYRQAAGRGLQLLFYSVGIGQISSEVPQNLSASRPQDRQFILSSKKLLLSDSGFYLCAWISRTAPSEAFFGQGTRLTVV.

J is TRBJ2-7 and V is TRBV9; D may be TRBD2 (7 bases). Germline V gives CDR1 SGDLS, CDR2 YYNGEE. The length of the CDR3 is 15 residues. V was clipped by 0 bases and J by 5 bases, with 15 bases between them. The CDR3 DNA sequence: TGTGCCAGCAGCGTAGATATTCGGGGGGCCCACGAGCAGTACTTC. It codes for CASSVDIRGAHEQYF.

As DNA, the CDR3 is TGTGCCAGTAGTGTGACTACCGGCGCGTACAATGAGCAGTTCTTC. This codes for CASSVTTGAYNEQFF. The chain carries TRBV19 and TRBJ2-1; a possible D gene is TRBD2 (5 bases). CDR3 length equals 15 residues. V was cut by 5 bases and J by 4 bases, with 15 bases left in between. Looked up from germline, CDR1 is LNHDA and CDR2 is SQIVND (reference sequence).

The rearrangement joins TRBV5-1 to TRBJ2-3, with 9 nucleotides matching TRBD1. CDR1 SGHRS and CDR2 YFSETQ come from the germline V gene. The length of the CDR3 is 15 residues. With V trimmed by 3 bases and J by 3 bases, 5 bases remained unmatched. The CDR3 coding sequence is TGCGCCAGCAGCTCACAGGGGGCGAGGACAGATACGCAGTATTTT. Protein sequence: CASSSQGARTDTQYF.

V gene TRBV18 combines with J gene TRBJ1-5; 7 bases match TRBD1. This CDR3 has 16 amino acids. The trim removed 6 bases at V and 5 bases at J, leaving 13 bases unmatched. CDR1 KGHSH and CDR2 LQKENI come from the germline V gene. The CDR3 DNA sequence: TGTGCCAGCTCCCCTGGAACAGGGGATAGGGATCAGCCCCAGCATTTT. Protein product: CASSPGTGDRDQPQHF.

This chain uses TRBV7-9 with TRBJ1-2, with 10 bases matching TRBD1. Germline-derived CDR1 and CDR2 are SEHNR and FQNEAQ (reference sequence). V trimming: 3 bases; J trimming: 7 bases; junction bases outside the gene matches: 8. This CDR3 has 15 residues. This chain's CDR3 is CASSFETGGPGGYTF. CDR3 nucleotides: TGTGCCAGCAGCTTTGAGACAGGGGGCCCAGGTGGCTACACCTTC.

Turning to this clone: The identical CDR3 is also encoded by other nucleotide sequences in the sample. The chain couples TRBV5-4 to TRBJ1-5; D is perhaps TRBD1 (6 bases). The V gene's germline CDR1 is SGHNT and CDR2 YYREEE (reference sequence). The CDR3 extends over 14 amino acids. Between the trimmed V and J ends, which lost 0 bases and 2 bases, there was a span of 6 bases. CDR3 sequence: CASSLDRGNQPQHF. DNA of the CDR3: TGTGCCAGCAGCTTGGACAGGGGCAATCAGCCCCAGCATTTT.

This clone was counted a single time. The gene calls are TRBV28 and TRBJ2-1; 12 bases fit TRBD2. CDR1 and CDR2 (germline): MDHEN, SYDVKM. The CDR3 runs 16 residues. The V gene end was trimmed by 4 bases and the J gene end by 6 bases; junction bases not matched to a gene: 7. The CDR3 region is CASSSSGRAQSNEQFF. The CDR3 bases are TGTGCCAGCAGTTCTAGCGGGAGGGCCCAATCCAATGAGCAGTTCTTC.

This chain joins TRBV6-1 and TRBJ1-4; D remains unclear. Trimming removed 6 bases at V and 4 bases at J, with 9 bases between. This CDR3 has 13 residues. Germline V lookup: CDR1 MNHNS, CDR2 SASEGT. The CDR3: CASRADGNEKLFF. In DNA, the CDR3 is TGTGCCAGCAGGGCGGACGGTAATGAAAAACTGTTTTTT.